This entry lists 13 T cell receptor beta chains sequenced from one sample in a study of T-cell memory formation after mild COVID-19 (dated by TCRdb to about 2021). Libraries were constructed by 5' RACE. Instrument on record: Illumina NovaSeq 6000. TCRdb passed the public sequencing reads through fastp at Q25 and MiXCR, retaining productive beta sequences. Rows with a matching CDR3 protein are joined into one entry that keeps the most common DNA and genes. The sample table shows 350,000 to 450,000 distinct CDR3 sequences, and 25% to 30% are seen once. The leading ten clones occupy roughly 14% of the sample. Sequencing used PBMCs or a T cell subset sorted from them (not recorded which). The receptors shown here come from an adult woman who had mild COVID-19 (a few samples of this study predate the infection). The sample titles of this study are shuffled in the database, so cell type and time point are left out; the donor was told from shared clones.

In regard to this clonotype: Its ends do not fully match the called genes, so a read error is possible. Here the CDR3 reads CSARERRGSETHHF. CDR3 in DNA: TGCAGTGCTAGAGAGCGCCGGGGCTCGGAGACCCATCACTTC. The chain carries TRBV20-1 and TRBJ2-5; tentatively, D is TRBD1 or TRBD2 (5 bases each). This CDR3 spans 14 amino acids. Germline V CDR1 and CDR2: DFQATT, SNEGSKA (reference sequence).

This clonotype was picked up a small number of times. The V gene is TRBV9, the J gene TRBJ2-6; D unclear. With 7 bases removed from V and 2 bases from J, the gap between germline ends came to 7 bases. The CDR3 contains 13 residues. Germline-derived CDR1 and CDR2 are SGDLS and YYNGEE. The CDR3 loop reads CASGGTGANVLTF. CDR3 bases: TGTGCCAGCGGTGGGACTGGGGCCAACGTCCTGACTTTC.

The chain couples TRBV12-5 to TRBJ2-3; D is unclear. The CDR3 is made up of 12 amino acids. CDR1 is LGHNT and CDR2 is FRNRAP in the germline V gene. Trimming shortened V by 1 base and J by 5 bases, and 4 bases separated the two germline ends. Here the CDR3 DNA reads TGTGCTAGTGGTTTGGCCAAAGATACGCAGTATTTT. This sequence encodes CASGLAKDTQYF. Full variable domain (missing parts from reference TRBV12-5 and TRBJ2-3): DARVTQTPRHKVTEMGQEVTMRCQPILGHNTVFWYRQTMMQGLELLAYFRNRAPLDDSGMPKDRFSAEMPDATLATLKIQPSEPRDSAVYFCASGLAKDTQYFGPGTRLTVL.

This clonotype was counted at least ten times. This sequence joins TRBV5-1 and TRBJ2-7, with D uncertain. This CDR3 contains 12 residues. The V end lost 4 bases, the J end lost 3 bases, and 8 bases lay between the germline ends. Per germline, CDR1 SGHRS and CDR2 YFSETQ. Here the CDR3 DNA reads TGCGCCAGCAGCCCCGGGTTCTACGAGCAGTACTTC. It specifies CASSPGFYEQYF. Supplemented by reference TRBV5-1 and TRBJ2-7, the full variable domain reads KAGVTQTPRYLIKTRGQQVTLSCSPISGHRSVSWYQQTPGQGLQFLFEYFSETQRNKGNFPGRFSGRQFSNSRSEMNVSTLELGDSALYLCASSPGFYEQYFGPGTRLTVT.

This chain links TRBV10-3 with TRBJ2-3, with 8 bases that match TRBD2. The CDR3 is 17 amino acids. Germline assignment: CDR1 ENHRY and CDR2 SYGVKD. The junction had 10 bases not matched to a gene; V was cut back by 0 bases and J by 5 bases. CDR3 nucleotides: TGTGCCATCAGTGAGTCATTGGCGGGGGGCCTGGGAGATACGCAGTATTTT. Translating gives CAISESLAGGLGDTQYF.

This chain joins TRBV20-1 and TRBJ1-5, with TRBD1 as a possible D gene (6 bases). V was clipped by 6 bases and J by 3 bases, with 12 bases between them. The CDR3 extends over 13 amino acids. Germline lookup yields CDR1 DFQATT and CDR2 SNEGSKA (reference sequence). The CDR3 loop reads CSAIQGLNQPQHF. In DNA, the CDR3 is TGCAGTGCAATACAGGGCCTCAATCAGCCCCAGCATTTT.

The table lists this clonotype with a few counts. This sequence joins TRBV6-5 and TRBJ1-1, with a tentative D call TRBD1 (6 bases). This CDR3 is built from 15 residues. V lost 0 bases, J lost 1 base, and 9 bases lay in between. Germline loops: CDR1 MNHEY, CDR2 SVGAGI. CDR3: CASSYSGQKNTEAFF. In nucleotides, the CDR3 is TGTGCCAGCAGTTACTCGGGACAAAAGAACACTGAAGCTTTCTTT.

The rearrangement joins TRBV5-1 to TRBJ2-7; D unresolved. CDR1 is SGHRS, CDR2 YFSETQ, per germline. There are 15 residues in the CDR3. Trimming cost V 3 bases and J 0 bases, with 13 bases left between them. CDR3 bases: TGCGCCAGCAGCTATGGTGACACCTCCTCCTACGAGCAGTACTTC. Translated: CASSYGDTSSYEQYF.

This chain links TRBV5-5 with TRBJ1-1; D gene ambiguous. Between the trimmed V and J ends, which lost 0 bases and 7 bases, there was a span of 16 bases. The germline V gene has CDR1 SGHKS and CDR2 YYEKEE (reference sequence). The CDR3 is 15 amino acids. In DNA, the CDR3 is TGTGCCAGCAGCTTGGCTTTGAACAGCCCGATTGAAGCTTTCTTT. It yields the protein CASSLALNSPIEAFF. Based on the CDR3 plus reference TRBV5-5 and TRBJ1-1, the full variable domain is DAGVTQSPTHLIKTRGQQVTLRCSPISGHKSVSWYQQVLGQGPQFIFQYYEKEERGRGNFPDRFSARQFPNYSSELNVNALLLGDSALYLCASSLALNSPIEAFFGQGTRLTVV.

This clonotype appeared a few times. An end of the junction differs from the germline gene, which may be a read error. The chain employs TRBV29-1 and TRBJ2-1, with TRBD2 as a possible D gene (5 bases). The CDR3 has 13 amino acids. CDR1 is SQVTM and CDR2 is ANQGSEA in the germline V gene. CDR3 sequence reads: CSVEERVGIKPVF. In nucleotides, the CDR3 is TGCAGCGTTGAAGAAAGGGTCGGGATCAAACCAGTCTTC.

A few counts support this clonotype. The chain has TRBV12-3 or TRBV12-4 and TRBJ2-7; D is perhaps TRBD2 (5 bases). V lost 6 bases and J lost 5, with 11 bases in between. The CDR3 runs to 12 residues. DNA for the CDR3: TGTGCCAGCAGGAAAATCGGGGACGAGCAGTACTTC. Protein product: CASRKIGDEQYF.

The chain recombines TRBV20-1 with TRBJ1-1, with 7 bases fitting TRBD1. The CDR3 is 11 residues long. The J segment lost 5 bases and the V segment lost 6 bases, leaving 3 bases of the junction unmatched. Germline V gives CDR1 DFQATT, CDR2 SNEGSKA (reference sequence). CDR3 region: CSAQGGTEAFF. The CDR3 nucleotides are TGCAGTGCGCAGGGGGGTACTGAAGCTTTCTTT.

This clonotype has more than one count but fewer than ten. The gene calls are TRBV12-3 or TRBV12-4 and TRBJ2-4; TRBD2 might be the D (6 bases). The ends were cut back, 7 bases at V and 1 base at J, with 14 bases in the middle. This CDR3 contains 15 residues. CDR3 amino acids: CASTSGVEAKNIQYF. CDR3 DNA sequence: TGTGCCAGCACCTCGGGGGTGGAGGCCAAAAACATTCAGTACTTC.